These 29 T cell receptor beta chains came from one sample sequenced in a study of CD8+ T cells in alopecia areata. Extracted RNA was reverse transcribed into cDNA, the sequencing template. TCRdb's copy holds only in-frame clones and misses some; the assay was immunoSEQ multiplex PCR. The sample comprises almost 250,000 clones, 67% of which are singletons, and around 1.2% rests with the top ten. The material sequenced was CD4+ T cells sorted from blood, taken at week 0. All receptors derive from a human donor with alopecia areata.

CDR3 region: CSAVRQGADTGELFF. CDR3 nucleotide sequence: TGCAGCGCGGTACGACAGGGGGCGGACACCGGGGAGCTGTTTTTT. The V and J genes are TRBV29-1 and TRBJ2-2, with TRBD1 matching over 10 bases. J was trimmed by 3 bases and V by 7 bases; bases with no gene match: 8. Germline V gene lookup returns CDR1 SQVTM and CDR2 ANQGSEA. The CDR3 loop spans 15 amino acids.

The CDR3 region is CASRVEGTGELFF. DNA for the CDR3: TGTGCCAGCAGGGTGGAGGGCACCGGGGAGCTGTTTTTT. This chain uses TRBV2 with TRBJ2-2; weak D call: TRBD2 (6 bases). CDR1 and CDR2 from the germline V gene are SNHLY and FYNNEI. The CDR3 spans 13 residues. V was trimmed by 6 bases and J by 4 bases, leaving 9 bases between them.

The chain joins TRBV12-5 to TRBJ2-7; no firm D call. The CDR3 totals 12 residues. Per the germline V gene, CDR1 is LGHNT and CDR2 is FRNRAP. Trimming left V 2 bases short and J 4 bases short, with 6 bases between. CDR3 sequence reads: CASGLPHYEQYF. CDR3 nucleotide sequence: TGTGCTAGTGGTTTGCCTCATTACGAGCAGTACTTC.

This clone was picked up one time. The chain links TRBV4-1 to TRBJ2-1; 9 nucleotides line up with TRBD2. Germline CDR1 is MGHRA and CDR2 is YSYEKL. This CDR3 has 13 residues. The J segment lost 11 bases and the V segment lost 4 bases, leaving 6 bases of the junction unmatched. CDR3 protein: CASSRGTSGQQFF. The CDR3 nucleotides read TGCGCCAGCAGCCGAGGCACTAGCGGGCAGCAGTTCTTC.

This chain joins TRBV6-6 and TRBJ1-1; D ambiguous. Germline CDR1 MNHNY, CDR2 SVGAGI (reference sequence). The CDR3 covers 13 residues. Trimming stripped 0 bases from V and 5 bases from J, with 7 bases between. The CDR3 nucleotides read TGTGCCAGCAGTTACTCGGTAGGGACTGAAGCTTTCTTT. This encodes CASSYSVGTEAFF.

This chain uses TRBV30 with TRBJ1-4, with 9 bases lining up with TRBD1. This CDR3 is 15 amino acids long. CDR1 is GTSNPN and CDR2 is SVGIG in the germline V gene (reference sequence). With V trimmed by 3 bases and J by 7 bases, 9 bases remained unmatched. Here the CDR3 reads CAWSPGTGTGEKLFF. DNA for the CDR3: TGTGCCTGGAGCCCCGGGACAGGGACGGGTGAAAAACTGTTTTTT. The full variable domain, its missing parts supplied by reference TRBV30 and TRBJ1-4, is SQTIHQWPATLVQPVGSPLSLECTVEGTSNPNLYWYRQAAGRGLQLLFYSVGIGQISSEVPQNLSASRPQDRQFILSSKKLLLSDSGFYLCAWSPGTGTGEKLFFGSGTQLSVL.

Comments on this clone: Additional DNA sequences in this sample encode the identical CDR3. The rearrangement joins TRBV29-1 to TRBJ1-1; the D gene is possibly TRBD1 (5 bases). The CDR3 extends over 13 amino acids. V was trimmed by 1 base and J by 4 bases, leaving 10 bases between them. Germline V lookup: CDR1 SQVTM, CDR2 ANQGSEA. DNA of the CDR3: TGCAGCGTTGAAGCAGGGAGGGGCACTGAAGCTTTCTTT. Translating it yields CSVEAGRGTEAFF.

The chain links TRBV30 to TRBJ2-2; D might be TRBD1 (6 bases). This CDR3 has 14 amino acids. Germline CDR1 GTSNPN, CDR2 SVGIG (reference sequence). V lost 0 bases, J lost 4 bases, and 9 bases lay in between. The chain's CDR3 is CAWSVGGTTGELFF. The CDR3 bases are TGTGCCTGGAGTGTAGGGGGAACCACCGGGGAGCTGTTTTTT.

This clone was counted at least ten times. This CDR3 is also generated by other DNA sequences in the sample. The genes are TRBV5-1 and TRBJ2-1; D possibly corresponds to TRBD2 (5 bases). The germline CDR1 and CDR2 sequences are SGHRS and YFSETQ. The CDR3 runs to 11 residues. Trimming pared 4 bases from V and 6 bases from J, leaving 5 bases between. The CDR3 loop is CASSRGNEQFF. In DNA, the CDR3 is TGCGCCAGCAGCCGGGGCAATGAGCAGTTCTTC.

CDR3 in DNA: TGTGCCAGCAGTCGGGACAGCTACGAGCAGTACTTC. This gives the protein CASSRDSYEQYF. This chain joins TRBV11-2 and TRBJ2-7, with 7 nucleotides matching TRBD1. The CDR3 length is 12 residues. Trimming at V came to 6 bases and at J to 3 bases, leaving 2 bases not matched to a gene. CDR1 and CDR2 from the germline V gene are SGHAT and FQNNGV.

This chain uses TRBV6-5 with TRBJ1-6; tentative D call: TRBD1 (6 bases). Trimming left V 2 bases short and J 7 bases short, with 9 bases between. Germline CDR1 and CDR2: MNHEY and SVGAGI. The CDR3 has 14 amino acids. The CDR3 spells CASSYAGANSPLHF. In DNA, the CDR3 is TGTGCCAGCAGTTACGCAGGGGCCAATTCACCCCTCCACTTT.

The CDR3 DNA follows: TGCGCCAGCAGCCGGTCGCGAGCGTACAATGAGCAGTTCTTC. It is translated as CASSRSRAYNEQFF. The chain joins TRBV5-1 to TRBJ2-1, with D hard to call. There are 14 residues in the CDR3. Germline V gives CDR1 SGHRS, CDR2 YFSETQ. V lost 4 bases to trimming and J lost 4 bases, with 12 bases between them.

This clone has only a few counts. The chain has TRBV7-9 and TRBJ2-1; TRBD2 matches at 7 bases. The length of the CDR3 is 13 residues. With V trimmed by 5 bases and J by 7 bases, 5 bases remained unmatched. In germline, CDR1 is SEHNR, CDR2 FQNEAQ (reference sequence). CDR3 sequence: CASSPTSTNEQFF. DNA of the CDR3: TGTGCCAGCAGCCCGACTAGCACGAATGAGCAGTTCTTC.

V gene TRBV4-3 combines with J gene TRBJ1-6; D is undetermined. The CDR3 sequence is 13 residues long. V lost 3 bases to trimming and J lost 9 bases, with 9 bases between them. Germline lookup yields CDR1 LGHNA and CDR2 YSLEER. This chain's CDR3 is CASSHTRPSPLHF. The CDR3 coding sequence is TGCGCCAGCAGCCACACCCGGCCTTCACCCCTCCACTTT.

The chain links TRBV15 to TRBJ2-5; unclear D gene. Between the trimmed V and J ends, which lost 0 bases and 1 base, there was a span of 6 bases. Germline V gives CDR1 LNHNV, CDR2 YYDKDF (reference sequence). The CDR3 loop spans 14 amino acids. CDR3 region: CATSRDRAQETQYF. In DNA form, the CDR3 reads TGTGCCACCAGCAGAGATAGGGCCCAAGAGACCCAGTACTTC.

The CDR3 DNA follows: TGCAGCGTTGAGACAGGGGGCTCGAGGCAGTACTTC. Translation gives CSVETGGSRQYF. V usage is TRBV29-1 and J usage is TRBJ2-7, with TRBD1 matching over 10 bases. V lost 3 bases and J lost 9; bases outside the gene matches: 5. CDR3 length: 12 amino acids. Germline CDR1 SQVTM, CDR2 ANQGSEA.

The J gene is TRBJ2-3, the V gene TRBV25-1; D gene uncertain. The CDR3 spans 14 residues. Germline lookup yields CDR1 MGHDK and CDR2 SYGVNS. Trimming took 1 base from V and 6 from J, leaving 11 bases between them. The CDR3 reads CASSEFDPSDTQYF. The CDR3 DNA reads TGTGCCAGCAGTGAATTTGACCCGTCCGATACGCAGTATTTT. The full variable domain, its missing parts supplied by reference TRBV25-1 and TRBJ2-3, is EADIYQTPRYLVIGTGKKITLECSQTMGHDKMYWYQQDPGMELHLIHYSYGVNSTEKGDLSSESTVSRIRTEHFPLTLESARPSHTSQYLCASSEFDPSDTQYFGPGTRLTVL.

This rearrangement joins TRBV6-5 to TRBJ1-2, with D uncertain. The CDR3 sequence is 14 residues long. Germline CDR1 reads MNHEY; CDR2 reads SVGAGI. V lost 0 bases and J 4 bases, leaving 9 bases between the germline ends. The CDR3: CASSYSPTAYGYTF. As DNA, the CDR3 is TGTGCCAGCAGTTACTCCCCGACCGCCTATGGCTACACCTTC.

In this sample, this clone turned up a few times. The chain combines TRBV15 with TRBJ2-1; 12 bases are shared with TRBD2. CDR1 LNHNV and CDR2 YYDKDF come from the germline V gene (reference sequence). V shed 1 base and J 5 bases; nucleotides not matched to a gene: 0. CDR3 length: 15 residues. Here the CDR3 reads CATSRGTSGNNEQFF. CDR3 DNA: TGTGCCACCAGCAGAGGGACTAGCGGGAACAATGAGCAGTTCTTC.

V and J are TRBV30 and TRBJ1-1, with no clear D. The germline V gene has CDR1 GTSNPN and CDR2 SVGIG (reference sequence). This CDR3 has 14 residues. Trimming removed 7 bases at V and 3 bases at J, with 18 bases between. The CDR3 sequence: CASSDWVGHTEAFF. In nucleotides, the CDR3 is TGTGCCTCATCTGACTGGGTTGGGCACACTGAAGCTTTCTTT.

The CDR3 reads CASSLGLGRLFSDYGYTF. The CDR3 DNA follows: TGTGCCAGCAGCTTAGGATTGGGGAGACTGTTTTCAGACTATGGCTACACCTTC. The rearrangement joins TRBV7-2 to TRBJ1-2; no clear D. V was clipped by 1 base and J by 3 bases, with 21 bases between them. This CDR3 spans 18 amino acids. Germline V gene lookup returns CDR1 SGHTA and CDR2 FQGNSA.

This clone was detected once. The V call is TRBV4-2, the J call TRBJ1-5; 9 bases map to TRBD1. V trimming: 6 bases; J trimming: 5 bases; junction bases outside the gene matches: 8. This CDR3 contains 15 residues. CDR1 and CDR2 (germline): LGHNA, YNFKEQ. CDR3 nucleotide sequence: TGTGCCAGCAGACAGGGACAGGGATCGGATCAGCCCCAGCATTTT. It specifies CASRQGQGSDQPQHF.

The J gene is TRBJ1-1, the V gene TRBV7-9, with a tentative D call TRBD1 (5 bases). CDR3 length: 14 residues. V lost 1 base and J 4 bases, leaving 10 bases between the germline ends. CDR1 SEHNR and CDR2 FQNEAQ come from the germline V gene (reference sequence). In DNA, the CDR3 is TGTGCCAGCAGCTTAGTAACCGGGGGCACTGAAGCTTTCTTT. Translation: CASSLVTGGTEAFF. Full variable domain (outside the CDR3, taken from reference TRBV7-9 and TRBJ1-1): DTGVSQNPRHKITKRGQNVTFRCDPISEHNRLYWYRQTLGQGPEFLTYFQNEAQLEKSRLLSDRFSAERPKGSFSTLEIQRTEQGDSAMYLCASSLVTGGTEAFFGQGTRLTVV.

The V and J genes are TRBV10-3 and TRBJ1-4; D not certain. Trimming pared 0 bases from V and 8 bases from J, leaving 7 bases between. The length of the CDR3 is 13 residues. Germline V CDR1 and CDR2: ENHRY, SYGVKD. The CDR3 sequence is CAISESMGEKLFF. CDR3 sequence (DNA): TGTGCCATCAGTGAGTCGATGGGGGAAAAACTGTTTTTT.

This rearrangement joins TRBV27 to TRBJ1-5; 8 bases are shared with TRBD1. Unmatched junction bases numbered 4, after V lost 6 bases and J lost 6 bases. The CDR3 totals 13 residues. Germline loops: CDR1 MNHEY, CDR2 SMNVEV (reference sequence). CDR3 DNA: TGTGCCAGCAGGGGACAGGCCCTTCAGCCCCAGCATTTT. This encodes CASRGQALQPQHF.

The chain combines TRBV19 with TRBJ2-1; 8 nucleotides agree with TRBD1. Trimming removed 6 bases from V and 4 bases from J; junction bases left unmatched: 8. Germline V gives CDR1 LNHDA, CDR2 SQIVND (reference sequence). This CDR3 comprises 15 residues. The CDR3 region has the DNA TGTGCCAGTAGCACCGACAGGGGCAGTTACAATGAGCAGTTCTTC. Protein sequence: CASSTDRGSYNEQFF.

This chain links TRBV18 with TRBJ2-1; 8 bases are shared with TRBD2. The ends lost 3 bases at V and 7 bases at J; junction bases unmatched: 8. Looked up from germline, CDR1 is KGHSH and CDR2 is LQKENI. There are 15 residues in the CDR3. The CDR3 region has the DNA TGTGCCAGCTCACCGGGGACTAGAGCGGCAAATGAGCAGTTCTTC. Its translation is CASSPGTRAANEQFF.

V and J are TRBV6-5 and TRBJ1-2, with D perhaps matching TRBD1 (5 bases). This CDR3 comprises 12 residues. Germline lookup yields CDR1 MNHEY and CDR2 SVGAGI. V was shortened by 6 bases and J by 3 bases, with 8 bases between the two germline ends. CDR3 nucleotide sequence: TGTGCCAGCAGAATCAGGGACTATGGCTACACCTTC. It encodes CASRIRDYGYTF.

The chain employs TRBV6-6 and TRBJ2-1; D is ambiguous. The CDR3 runs 13 residues. Germline CDR1 and CDR2: MNHNY and SVGAGI (reference sequence). V was cut by 7 bases and J by 5 bases, with 12 bases left in between. This CDR3 reads CASTKGRDNEQFF. The DNA of the CDR3 is TGTGCCAGCACCAAGGGCCGTGACAATGAGCAGTTCTTC.